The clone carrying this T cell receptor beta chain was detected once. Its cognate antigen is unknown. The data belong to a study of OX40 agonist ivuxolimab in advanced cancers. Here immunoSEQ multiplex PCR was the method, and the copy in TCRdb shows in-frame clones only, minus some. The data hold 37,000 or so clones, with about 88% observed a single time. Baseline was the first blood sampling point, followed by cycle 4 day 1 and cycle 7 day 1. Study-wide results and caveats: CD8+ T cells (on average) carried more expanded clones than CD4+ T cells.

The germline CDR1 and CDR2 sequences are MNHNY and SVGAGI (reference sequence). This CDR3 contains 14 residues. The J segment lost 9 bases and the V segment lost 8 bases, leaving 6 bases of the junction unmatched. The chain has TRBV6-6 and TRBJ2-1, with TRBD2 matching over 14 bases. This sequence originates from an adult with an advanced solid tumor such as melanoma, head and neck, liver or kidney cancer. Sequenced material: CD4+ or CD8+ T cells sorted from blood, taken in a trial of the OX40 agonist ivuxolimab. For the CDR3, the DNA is TGTGCCAGCTTGGGACTAGCGGGAGTCACTGAGCAGTTCTTC. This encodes CASLGLAGVTEQFF.